This is a list of T cell receptor beta chains from one sample in a study of cytomegalovirus exposure and HLA in healthy donors. Repertoires were generated with immunoSEQ multiplex PCR, while TCRdb's copy carries only in-frame clones and drops some. The sample lists approximately 190,000 clones; about 70% were seen once. Specimen: PBMCs. The receptor source for this set is a woman in her twenties or thirties in good health and CMV-seronegative. Both conserved end residues are part of each CDR3. Fields, in order: clone size, J gene, V gene, CDR3 protein. Only part of the rows carry a size: once, few, many, or a class if the clone is expanded.

NA TRBJ1-4 TRBV7-3 CASSLDSSPSGVEERLFF
NA TRBJ1-1 TRBV15 CATSRAQGGAFF
NA TRBJ2-7 TRBV4-2 CASSQNGLAAFYEQYF
NA TRBJ2-3 TRBV27 CASSPRTSFMAQYF
NA TRBJ1-4 TRBV5-1 CASRTTGATEKLFF
once TRBJ1-3 TRBV5-1 CASSLDGRRAEGTIYF
NA TRBJ2-7 TRBV2 CASRRTFLIYEQYF
NA TRBJ2-1 TRBV5-1 CASSQLGQSTYNEQFF
NA TRBJ1-5 TRBV27 CASTPGQQNQPQHF
NA TRBJ1-2 TRBV11-2 CASSLGGRDYGYTF
NA TRBJ2-7 TRBV7-8 CASSLSSRGSYEQYF
few TRBJ2-7 TRBV5-1 CASSLRQGAGEQYF
NA TRBJ1-1 TRBV5-1 CASSLVFGTGGKDTEAFF
NA TRBJ1-6 TRBV13 CASSLGEPGQGDSPLHF
few TRBJ1-3 TRBV2 CASIKDRGGGNTIYF
NA TRBJ2-3 TRBV4-1 CASSQVSGGAGTQYF
few TRBJ2-7 TRBV5-6 CASSLGAGQGATYEQYF
NA TRBJ2-3 TRBV2 CASKREADTQYF
NA TRBJ2-1 TRBV11-2 CASRPLAGGVYNEQFF
NA TRBJ1-5 TRBV28 CASTWSYQPQHF